One sample yielded the 21 T cell receptor beta chains listed below, sequenced in a study of blood T cell repertoires in COVID-19. Sequencing was performed with immunoSEQ multiplex PCR; in TCRdb, only in-frame clones are kept and a portion is missing. The sample consists of 62,000 or so clones, 89% of them appearing once. Source material: peripheral blood. These TCRs come from a man in his fifties with active COVID-19.

The chain joins TRBV18 to TRBJ2-4; the match to TRBD1 covers 9 bases. CDR3 length: 22 amino acids. The germline gives CDR1 KGHSH, CDR2 LQKENI. Unmatched junction bases numbered 22, after V lost 2 bases and J lost 2 bases. The CDR3 loop reads CASSPKPGQGSSFPLSKNIQYF. The CDR3 DNA follows: TGTGCCAGCTCACCAAAGCCGGGACAGGGCTCTTCTTTTCCCCTGTCCAAAAACATTCAGTACTTC.

The V and J genes are TRBV3-1 (or the pseudogene TRBV3-2) and TRBJ1-6; tentative D call: TRBD1 (6 bases). This CDR3 contains 14 residues. Germline V gene lookup returns CDR1 LGHDT and CDR2 YNNKEL (reference sequence). V lost 1 base and J lost 8, with 9 bases in between. The CDR3 sequence is CASSQGQGYSPLHF. CDR3 nucleotide sequence: TGTGCCAGCAGCCAAGGGCAGGGGTATTCACCCCTCCACTTT.

This chain uses TRBV12-3 or TRBV12-4 with TRBJ1-1; TRBD1 is a possible D gene (5 bases). The CDR3 consists of 13 residues. V was cut by 6 bases and J by 1 base, with 9 bases left in between. The CDR3 is CASSVGENTEAFF. CDR3 sequence (DNA): TGTGCCAGCAGCGTAGGGGAGAACACTGAAGCTTTCTTT.

CDR3 region: CASRPGQGAFFTGELFF. The DNA for the CDR3 is TGTGCCAGCAGACCAGGACAGGGGGCATTCTTTACCGGGGAGCTGTTTTTT. The V call is TRBV11-2, the J call TRBJ2-2, with 11 bases that match TRBD1. This CDR3 is built from 17 residues. The J segment lost 5 bases and the V segment lost 6 bases, leaving 11 bases of the junction unmatched. In germline, CDR1 is SGHAT, CDR2 FQNNGV.

This chain connects TRBV4-3 to TRBJ2-3, with 12 bases identical to TRBD2. This CDR3 is built from 17 residues. The germline gives CDR1 LGHNA, CDR2 YSLEER. Unmatched junction bases numbered 11, after V lost 1 base and J lost 9 bases. The CDR3 protein is CASSQVASGGAGRTQYF. The CDR3 DNA follows: TGCGCCAGCAGCCAAGTAGCTAGCGGGGGGGCCGGGAGAACGCAGTATTTT.

The rearrangement uses TRBV7-2 and TRBJ1-6; D not resolved. V was shortened by 1 base and J by 6 bases, with 7 bases between the two germline ends. This CDR3 spans 14 amino acids. The germline V gene encodes CDR1 SGHTA and CDR2 FQGNSA. CDR3 sequence: CASSLVAVNSPLHF. Here the CDR3 DNA reads TGTGCCAGCAGCTTAGTCGCAGTTAATTCACCCCTCCACTTT.

The rearrangement joins TRBV29-1 to TRBJ1-2, with unresolved D. Germline CDR1 and CDR2: SQVTM and ANQGSEA. The CDR3 is 14 amino acids. Trimming shortened V by 7 bases and J by 3 bases, and 18 bases separated the two germline ends. CDR3: CSASPRGEDYGYTF. CDR3 nucleotides: TGCAGCGCCAGCCCCCGGGGAGAGGACTATGGCTACACCTTC.

The V gene is TRBV2, the J gene TRBJ2-2, with 8 bases aligning to TRBD2. The CDR3 extends over 14 amino acids. Germline V CDR1 and CDR2: SNHLY, FYNNEI. With V trimmed by 9 bases and J by 5 bases, 8 bases remained unmatched. CDR3 in amino acids: CARGREVDTGELFF. Written as DNA, the CDR3 is TGTGCCAGAGGGCGGGAGGTCGATACCGGGGAGCTGTTTTTT.

V is TRBV5-8 and J is TRBJ2-1; 9 nucleotides line up with TRBD1. CDR3 size: 15 residues. CDR1 SGHTS and CDR2 YDEGEE come from the germline V gene. V lost 0 bases to trimming and J lost 8 bases; unmatched junction nucleotides: 6. As DNA, the CDR3 is TGTGCCAGCAGCTTGGACGGGACAGGGTGGGATGAGCAGTTCTTC. Protein: CASSLDGTGWDEQFF.

The rearrangement links TRBV5-1 to TRBJ1-1; TRBD1 might be the D (5 bases). V dropped 3 bases and J dropped 3 bases, with 12 bases sitting between them. The length of the CDR3 is 14 residues. The germline CDR1 and CDR2 sequences are SGHRS and YFSETQ. The CDR3 DNA is TGCGCCAGCAGCTGGAGGGACGGGGACACTGAAGCTTTCTTT. It encodes CASSWRDGDTEAFF.

The rearrangement links TRBV5-1 to TRBJ2-2, with 11 bases fitting TRBD2. V lost 1 base to trimming and J lost 1 base; unmatched junction nucleotides: 6. Germline V gene sequence: CDR1 SGHRS, CDR2 YFSETQ. The CDR3 is 18 amino acids. The CDR3 nucleotides read TGCGCCAGCAGCTTGAGCTTACTAGCGGGGGAGAACACCGGGGAGCTGTTTTTT. Amino acids: CASSLSLLAGENTGELFF.

The rearrangement joins TRBV6-2 or TRBV6-3 to TRBJ2-6, with D tentatively TRBD1 (6 bases). With 5 bases removed from V and 0 bases from J, the gap between germline ends came to 14 bases. The CDR3 is 17 amino acids. Germline V CDR1 and CDR2: MNHEY, SVGEGT. The DNA for the CDR3 is TGTGCCAGCAGTAGGGGACAAACCCCCTCTGGGGCCAACGTCCTGACTTTC. Protein sequence: CASSRGQTPSGANVLTF.

The chain combines TRBV5-5 with TRBJ2-5; 7 positions match TRBD1. The CDR3 length is 14 residues. V shed 3 bases, J shed 2 bases, and the junction held 4 bases outside the gene matches. Germline loops: CDR1 SGHKS, CDR2 YYEKEE (reference sequence). The CDR3 spells CASSSGQHQETQYF. The CDR3 nucleotides are TGTGCCAGCAGCTCGGGACAGCATCAAGAGACCCAGTACTTC. Variable domain in full (rest from reference TRBV5-5 and TRBJ2-5): DAGVTQSPTHLIKTRGQQVTLRCSPISGHKSVSWYQQVLGQGPQFIFQYYEKEERGRGNFPDRFSARQFPNYSSELNVNALLLGDSALYLCASSSGQHQETQYFGPGTRLLVL.

The chain employs TRBV6-5 and TRBJ2-5, with 10 bases that match TRBD2. The CDR3 spans 15 residues. Germline CDR1 reads MNHEY; CDR2 reads SVGAGI. With V trimmed by 1 base and J by 5 bases, 4 bases remained unmatched. In DNA form, the CDR3 reads TGTGCCAGCAGTTACTTGGTAGCGGGGGGCGAGACCCAGTACTTC. Protein: CASSYLVAGGETQYF.

This chain uses TRBV2 with TRBJ1-5; D not resolved. Trimming left V 2 bases short and J 6 bases short, with 5 bases between. This CDR3 has 12 residues. CDR1 and CDR2 (germline): SNHLY, FYNNEI. The CDR3 sequence is CASSELSQPQHF. In nucleotides, the CDR3 is TGTGCCAGCAGTGAACTGAGTCAGCCCCAGCATTTT. The whole variable domain, remainder taken from reference TRBV2 and TRBJ1-5, is EPEVTQTPSHQVTQMGQEVILRCVPISNHLYFYWYRQILGQKVEFLVSFYNNEISEKSEIFDDQFSVERPDGSNFTLKIRSTKLEDSAMYFCASSELSQPQHFGDGTRLSIL.

This chain joins TRBV18 and TRBJ2-7; 7 positions agree with TRBD1. The germline V gene has CDR1 KGHSH and CDR2 LQKENI. The CDR3 sequence is 14 residues long. V trimming: 2 bases; J trimming: 0 bases; junction bases outside the gene matches: 1. The CDR3 region has the DNA TGTGCCAGCTCACCATGGGACAGCTCCTACGAGCAGTACTTC. Translating it yields CASSPWDSSYEQYF.

CDR3 region: CASSYAGTGGWETQYF. In nucleotides, the CDR3 is TGCGCCAGCAGCTACGCCGGGACAGGGGGCTGGGAGACCCAGTACTTC. The chain combines TRBV5-1 with TRBJ2-5, with 12 bases lining up with TRBD1. This CDR3 spans 16 amino acids. Germline V CDR1 and CDR2: SGHRS, YFSETQ. V lost 3 bases to trimming and J lost 5 bases; unmatched junction nucleotides: 8.

This chain connects TRBV6-6 to TRBJ2-5, with TRBD2 matching over 7 bases. CDR3 length: 15 residues. Trimming cost V 3 bases and J 5 bases; bases outside gene matches: 9. Germline V lookup: CDR1 MNHNY, CDR2 SVGAGI (reference sequence). The DNA for the CDR3 is TGTGCCAGCAGTTATACGGGACTACTGGGGGAGACCCAGTACTTC. This gives the protein CASSYTGLLGETQYF.

The V gene is TRBV19, the J gene TRBJ2-7; tentatively, D is TRBD1 (5 bases). The germline V gene encodes CDR1 LNHDA and CDR2 SQIVND (reference sequence). The CDR3 is 13 amino acids. V was pared by 1 base and J by 6 bases, with 10 bases between. CDR3 protein: CASSIVGLGEQYF. The CDR3 DNA follows: TGTGCCAGTAGTATAGTGGGGCTAGGCGAGCAGTACTTC.

The chain couples TRBV7-9 to TRBJ2-7; the D gene is possibly TRBD1 (6 bases). Trimming stripped 0 bases from V and 3 bases from J, with 12 bases between. CDR1 SEHNR and CDR2 FQNEAQ come from the germline V gene (reference sequence). The CDR3 is made up of 15 amino acids. Written as DNA, the CDR3 is TGTGCCAGCAGCTTAGCTGGGGACAAGAACTACGAGCAGTACTTC. Protein: CASSLAGDKNYEQYF.

This rearrangement joins TRBV7-3 to TRBJ2-2; no reliable D call. This CDR3 is 18 amino acids long. V was clipped by 1 base and J by 0 bases, with 15 bases between them. Germline assignment: CDR1 SGHTA and CDR2 FQGTGA. The CDR3 protein is CASSLRLVLPSNTGELFF. The CDR3 DNA is TGTGCCAGCAGCTTAAGGCTGGTCCTCCCTTCGAACACCGGGGAGCTGTTTTTT.